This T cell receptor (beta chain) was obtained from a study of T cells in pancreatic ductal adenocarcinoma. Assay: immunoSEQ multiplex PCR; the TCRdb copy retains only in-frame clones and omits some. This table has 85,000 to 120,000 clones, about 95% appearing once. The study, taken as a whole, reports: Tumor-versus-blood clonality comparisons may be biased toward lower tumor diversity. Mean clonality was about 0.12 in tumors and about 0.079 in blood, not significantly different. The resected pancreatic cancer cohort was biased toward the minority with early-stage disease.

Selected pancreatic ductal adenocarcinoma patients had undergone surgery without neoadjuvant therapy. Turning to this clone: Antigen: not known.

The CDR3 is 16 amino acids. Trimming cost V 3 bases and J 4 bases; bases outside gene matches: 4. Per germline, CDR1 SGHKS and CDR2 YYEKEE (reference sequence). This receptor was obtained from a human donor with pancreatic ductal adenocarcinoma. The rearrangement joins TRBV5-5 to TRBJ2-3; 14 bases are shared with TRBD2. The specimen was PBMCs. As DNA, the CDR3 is TGTGCCAGCAGCTACCCGGGACTAGCGGGAGCAGATACGCAGTATTTT. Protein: CASSYPGLAGADTQYF.